Presented here are 19 T cell receptor beta chains from one specimen sequenced in a study of T cell responses to AZD1222 COVID-19 vaccine. Clones were read by immunoSEQ multiplex PCR, and TCRdb kept only the in-frame ones, dropping some. The sample yields fewer than 80,000 clones, around 88% seen once. The sample here was peripheral blood, taken 28 days after the second dose of the MenACWY control vaccine. The receptors shown here come from an adult who received the MenACWY meningococcal vaccine as a control.

V is TRBV30 and J is TRBJ1-6; no firm D call. The CDR3 covers 12 residues. Germline V gene lookup returns CDR1 GTSNPN and CDR2 SVGIG (reference sequence). V was trimmed by 5 bases and J by 7 bases, leaving 9 bases between them. CDR3 DNA sequence: TGTGCCTGGGAGCCAGGAAATTCACCCCTCCACTTT. Translation: CAWEPGNSPLHF.

The gene calls are TRBV12-3 or TRBV12-4 and TRBJ1-2; D unresolved. CDR3 length: 13 amino acids. The ends were cut back, 7 bases at V and 0 bases at J, with 9 bases in the middle. CDR3 residues: CASTTLANYGYTF. In nucleotides, the CDR3 is TGTGCCAGCACCACATTAGCTAACTATGGCTACACCTTC.

The table lists this clone with a count of one. This chain joins TRBV6-5 and TRBJ2-1; perhaps TRBD1 as D (5 bases). Germline-derived CDR1 and CDR2 are MNHEY and SVGAGI. The CDR3 is 14 amino acids. The germline V and J ends were trimmed by 0 bases and 5 bases, with 8 bases remaining between them. DNA for the CDR3: TGTGCCAGCAGTTACTCGCCAGGGAACAATGAGCAGTTCTTC. Translation gives CASSYSPGNNEQFF.

This chain connects TRBV6-5 to TRBJ2-3, with TRBD2 as a possible D gene (6 bases). Trimming pared 11 bases from V and 6 bases from J, leaving 15 bases between. Per germline, CDR1 MNHEY and CDR2 SVGAGI. CDR3 size: 12 residues. The DNA of the CDR3 is TGTGCCGCGGGACTCTCGAAGGATACGCAGTATTTT. It is translated as CAAGLSKDTQYF.

The genes are TRBV19 and TRBJ1-1; D perhaps matches TRBD1 (5 bases). This CDR3 comprises 16 residues. V shed 5 bases and J shed 2 bases, with 18 bases lying between them. The germline V gene has CDR1 LNHDA and CDR2 SQIVND (reference sequence). CDR3: CASSGSGRGENTEAFF. The CDR3 DNA is TGTGCCAGTAGTGGCTCGGGGAGGGGAGAAAACACTGAAGCTTTCTTT. The full variable domain, in which reference TRBV19 and TRBJ1-1 provide the parts outside the CDR3, is DGGITQSPKYLFRKEGQNVTLSCEQNLNHDAMYWYRQDPGQGLRLIYYSQIVNDFQKGDIAEGYSVSREKKESFPLTVTSAQKNPTAFYLCASSGSGRGENTEAFFGQGTRLTVV.

The V and J genes are TRBV18 and TRBJ2-3; 13 bases match TRBD2. The length of the CDR3 is 18 residues. Germline CDR1 and CDR2: KGHSH and LQKENI. The trim removed 4 bases at V and 4 bases at J, leaving 11 bases unmatched. This CDR3 is CASSRNSLAGGPADTQYF. CDR3 nucleotide sequence: TGTGCCAGCTCACGAAACTCACTAGCGGGGGGGCCCGCAGATACGCAGTATTTT.

This rearrangement joins TRBV25-1 to TRBJ1-1; no clear D. The length of the CDR3 is 13 residues. V was pared by 5 bases and J by 8 bases, with 15 bases between. Germline CDR1 and CDR2: MGHDK and SYGVNS. DNA of the CDR3: TGTGCCAGCAGTCTTATAAGTGCGGGGGAAGCTTTCTTT. Residues: CASSLISAGEAFF. Together with reference TRBV25-1 and TRBJ1-1, the CDR3 gives the full variable domain: EADIYQTPRYLVIGTGKKITLECSQTMGHDKMYWYQQDPGMELHLIHYSYGVNSTEKGDLSSESTVSRIRTEHFPLTLESARPSHTSQYLCASSLISAGEAFFGQGTRLTVV.

V and J are TRBV3-1 (or the pseudogene TRBV3-2) and TRBJ1-2; 7 nucleotides match TRBD1. J was trimmed by 3 bases and V by 2 bases; bases with no gene match: 3. The CDR3 is 14 amino acids. Looked up from germline, CDR1 is LGHDT and CDR2 is YNNKEL (reference sequence). As DNA, the CDR3 is TGTGCCAGCAGCCAAAGGACAGGAGACTATGGCTACACCTTC. It yields the protein CASSQRTGDYGYTF.

The V call is TRBV10-3, the J call TRBJ2-7; the D gene is possibly TRBD2 (7 bases). This CDR3 region has 15 residues. Trimming stripped 4 bases from V and 3 bases from J, with 16 bases between. From germline, CDR1 is ENHRY and CDR2 SYGVKD. The CDR3 DNA reads as TGTGCCATCAGTGGTCGGGCGGGGGCTAGCTACGAGCAGTACTTC. Residues: CAISGRAGASYEQYF.

V and J are TRBV4-1 and TRBJ2-7; D gene unclear. CDR1 MGHRA and CDR2 YSYEKL come from the germline V gene. There are 16 residues in the CDR3. Trimming stripped 0 bases from V and 2 bases from J, with 14 bases between. CDR3 residues: CASSQDIWAEPYEQYF. Here the CDR3 DNA reads TGCGCCAGCAGCCAAGATATTTGGGCCGAGCCCTACGAGCAGTACTTC.

V usage is TRBV28 and J usage is TRBJ1-5; D ambiguous. Germline CDR1 reads MDHEN; CDR2 reads SYDVKM. V was pared by 1 base and J by 0 bases, with 4 bases between. This CDR3 has 14 residues. CDR3: CASSLFHSNQPQHF. The DNA for the CDR3 is TGTGCCAGCAGTTTATTCCATAGCAATCAGCCCCAGCATTTT.

The chain recombines TRBV29-1 with TRBJ1-5; the D is unclear. The CDR3 runs to 9 residues. Trimming cost V 6 bases and J 9 bases, with 6 bases left between them. Germline V lookup: CDR1 SQVTM, CDR2 ANQGSEA. The CDR3 DNA reads TGCAGCGTGGGATGGCCCCAGCATTTT. Its protein product is CSVGWPQHF. Using reference TRBV29-1 and TRBJ1-5 for the parts outside the CDR3, the full variable domain is SAVISQKPSRDICQRGTSLTIQCQVDSQVTMMFWYRQQPGQSLTLIATANQGSEATYESGFVIDKFPISRPNLTFSTLTVSNMSPEDSSIYLCSVGWPQHFGDGTRLSIL.

The rearrangement links TRBV5-1 to TRBJ1-2; a weak D match, TRBD1 (6 bases). Germline V gene data show CDR1 as SGHRS and CDR2 as YFSETQ. Between the trimmed V and J ends, which lost 2 bases and 2 bases, there was a span of 7 bases. CDR3 size: 13 residues. The DNA for the CDR3 is TGCGCCAGCAGCTTCCAGGGGAACTATGGCTACACCTTC. Its translation is CASSFQGNYGYTF.

The chain recombines TRBV6-5 with TRBJ2-7, with TRBD1 as a possible D gene (6 bases). Germline lookup yields CDR1 MNHEY and CDR2 SVGAGI. There are 12 residues in the CDR3. The V end lost 6 bases, the J end lost 5 bases, and 11 bases lay between the germline ends. CDR3 loop: CASSTGQDEQYF. The CDR3 nucleotides are TGTGCCAGCAGCACGGGACAAGACGAGCAGTACTTC.

The chain uses TRBV10-3 and TRBJ2-2; 11 positions match TRBD1. Germline V gene sequence: CDR1 ENHRY, CDR2 SYGVKD. V lost 6 bases and J lost 1; bases outside the gene matches: 4. This CDR3 is 16 amino acids long. In nucleotides, the CDR3 is TGTGCCATCAGGGCCGGGACAGGGGGGAACACCGGGGAGCTGTTTTTT. Its protein product is CAIRAGTGGNTGELFF.

This clone has more than one count but fewer than ten. The chain carries TRBV28 and TRBJ1-6; 9 bases agree with TRBD1. V dropped 7 bases and J dropped 1; count of bases not matched to a gene: 5. Germline assignment: CDR1 MDHEN and CDR2 SYDVKM. The CDR3 spans 16 residues. CDR3 loop: CASNPGQGSYNSPLHF. The CDR3 DNA reads as TGTGCCAGCAACCCGGGACAGGGATCCTATAATTCACCCCTCCACTTT.

Concerning this clone itself: Distinct nucleotide sequences in the sample also encode this CDR3. V usage is TRBV6-4 and J usage is TRBJ1-1, with D possibly being TRBD1 (6 bases). Trimming took 6 bases from V and 0 from J, leaving 8 bases between them. Germline loops: CDR1 MRHNA, CDR2 SNTAGT. This CDR3 region has 13 residues. The CDR3 nucleotides read TGTGCCAGCAGACAGGGATTGAACACTGAAGCTTTCTTT. Protein product: CASRQGLNTEAFF.

This chain connects TRBV21-1 to TRBJ2-7; the table's D call, TRBD1, was not checked against the DNA. TRBV21-1 is a pseudogene locus. The CDR3 length is 15 residues. CDR3 sequence: CASKPTRVFSYEQYF. The CDR3 DNA is TGTGCCAGCAAACCAACCAGGGTTTTCTCCTACGAGCAGTACTTC.

The chain is built from TRBV11-2 and TRBJ1-2; D remains ambiguous. The CDR3 sequence is 14 residues long. Germline CDR1 and CDR2: SGHAT and FQNNGV. Trimming took 9 bases from V and 4 from J, leaving 18 bases between them. CDR3 region: CASTDAGLAYGYTF. The DNA of the CDR3 is TGTGCCAGTACGGACGCCGGACTAGCCTATGGCTACACCTTC.